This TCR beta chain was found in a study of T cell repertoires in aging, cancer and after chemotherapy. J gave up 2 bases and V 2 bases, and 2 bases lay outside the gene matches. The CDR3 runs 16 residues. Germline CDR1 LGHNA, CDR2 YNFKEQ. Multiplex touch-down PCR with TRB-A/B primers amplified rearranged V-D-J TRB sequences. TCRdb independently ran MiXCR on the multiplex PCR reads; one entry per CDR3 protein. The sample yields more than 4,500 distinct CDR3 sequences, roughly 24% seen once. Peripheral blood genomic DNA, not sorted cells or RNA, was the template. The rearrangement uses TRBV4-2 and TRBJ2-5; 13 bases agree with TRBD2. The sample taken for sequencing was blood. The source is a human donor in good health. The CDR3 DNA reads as TGTGCCAGCAGCCAAACGGGACTAGCGGGACAAGAGACCCAGTACTTC. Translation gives CASSQTGLAGQETQYF.